This TCR beta chain originates from a study of blood T cell repertoires in COVID-19. Across the whole study: Material from acute and convalescent COVID-19 was sourced from the United States, Italy and Spain.

This clone ranks as medium-sized (0.01 to 0.1%). V was clipped by 0 bases and J by 3 bases; unmatched bases: 2. The CDR3 contains 15 residues. CDR1 SGHDT and CDR2 YYEEEE come from the germline V gene. Original data processing: Amplified reference gene primers provided the basis for estimating nucleated cell counts. TCRdb's copy holds only in-frame clones and misses some; the assay was immunoSEQ multiplex PCR. The DNA was the basis for D and trimming; V, J and clone size are from that table. The profile shows about 75,000 clones, 90% of them singletons. The chain combines TRBV5-6 with TRBJ2-2; 7 bases are a match to TRBD1. Sequencing input: peripheral blood. This sequence was found in a human donor in a cohort sampled during active COVID-19. The CDR3 DNA reads as TGTGCCAGCAGCTTGGTCCAGGGGGACACCGGGGAGCTGTTTTTT. Translation gives CASSLVQGDTGELFF. Using reference TRBV5-6 and TRBJ2-2 for the parts outside the CDR3, the full variable domain is DAGVTQSPTHLIKTRGQQVTLRCSPKSGHDTVSWYQQALGQGPQFIFQYYEEEERQRGNFPDRFSGHQFPNYSSELNVNALLLGDSALYLCASSLVQGDTGELFFGEGSRLTVL.